One sample yielded the 9 T cell receptor beta chains listed below, sequenced in a study of T cell responses to AZD1222 COVID-19 vaccine (dated by TCRdb to the early 2020s). The time point label of this sample denotes: about 28 days (+/-7) after the second vaccine dose. Library preparation used the immunoSEQ multiplex PCR assay. TCRdb's version of the immuneACCESS table is confined to in-frame rearrangements and falls short of the full clone set. An unresolved V gene accounts for under half of the shortfall where checked; the remainder is of unknown origin. This sample gives about 84,000 clones in total; 75% to 95% of them show up just once. About 9.9% of the sample comes from the top ten. Sequencing used peripheral blood, obtained 28 days after the second AZD1222 dose. All receptors come from an adult who received the AZD1222 COVID-19 vaccine.

The rearrangement uses TRBV4-1 and TRBJ2-2, with 9 positions matching TRBD1. V lost 1 base, J lost 6 bases, and 3 bases stayed unmatched. This CDR3 comprises 15 residues. Germline V gene sequence: CDR1 MGHRA, CDR2 YSYEKL. The CDR3 loop is CASSQVGTGSGELFF. CDR3 nucleotide sequence: TGCGCCAGCAGCCAAGTCGGGACAGGGTCCGGGGAGCTGTTTTTT.

The gene calls are TRBV30 and TRBJ1-6; D is ambiguous. CDR1 and CDR2 from the germline V gene are GTSNPN and SVGIG (reference sequence). V was shortened by 2 bases and J by 7 bases, with 9 bases between the two germline ends. This CDR3 comprises 13 residues. The CDR3 loop is CAWSPLLNSPLHF. CDR3 bases: TGTGCCTGGAGTCCCCTCTTGAATTCACCCCTCCACTTT. The whole variable domain, filled in from reference TRBV30 and TRBJ1-6, reads SQTIHQWPATLVQPVGSPLSLECTVEGTSNPNLYWYRQAAGRGLQLLFYSVGIGQISSEVPQNLSASRPQDRQFILSSKKLLLSDSGFYLCAWSPLLNSPLHFGNGTRLTVT.

The chain combines TRBV29-1 with TRBJ1-5; D may be TRBD1 (6 bases). The CDR3 extends over 13 amino acids. V was clipped by 5 bases and J by 2 bases, with 10 bases between them. Looked up from germline, CDR1 is SQVTM and CDR2 is ANQGSEA. The CDR3 DNA sequence: TGCAGCGTTAAGGGGGGGGGCAATCAGCCCCAGCATTTT. Protein sequence: CSVKGGGNQPQHF.

The chain uses TRBV9 and TRBJ2-5; a weak D match, TRBD2 (5 bases). Deletions cut 1 base from V and 3 bases from J, with 13 bases between. This CDR3 has 15 residues. CDR1 is SGDLS and CDR2 is YYNGEE in the germline V gene. The CDR3 coding sequence is TGTGCCAGCAGCGTAATGCCCACCGGGGAAGAGACCCAGTACTTC. It yields the protein CASSVMPTGEETQYF.

The chain joins TRBV11-2 to TRBJ1-2; no clear D. The CDR3 contains 14 residues. Germline values: CDR1 SGHAT, CDR2 FQNNGV. The V and J ends lost 5 bases and 4 bases respectively, with 14 bases between them. In DNA, the CDR3 is TGTGCCAGCAGCCGAGGAACAGCAGTCTATGGCTACACCTTC. The encoded protein is CASSRGTAVYGYTF. Combining the CDR3 with reference TRBV11-2 and TRBJ1-2 gives the whole variable domain EAGVAQSPRYKIIEKRQSVAFWCNPISGHATLYWYQQILGQGPKLLIQFQNNGVVDDSQLPKDRFSAERLKGVDSTLKIQPAKLEDSAVYLCASSRGTAVYGYTFGSGTRLTVV.

The rearrangement uses TRBV2 and TRBJ2-7; the D gene is possibly TRBD2 (5 bases). The germline V and J ends were trimmed by 7 bases and 4 bases, with 11 bases remaining between them. Germline V CDR1 and CDR2: SNHLY, FYNNEI. This CDR3 comprises 12 residues. The CDR3 loop reads CASNFAGYEQYF. In nucleotides, the CDR3 is TGTGCCAGCAACTTCGCGGGTTACGAGCAGTACTTC.

About this clone: Other nucleotide sequences from this sample produce the same CDR3. This rearrangement joins TRBV27 to TRBJ2-1; D not certain. Germline loops: CDR1 MNHEY, CDR2 SMNVEV (reference sequence). Trimming removed 2 bases from V and 7 bases from J, with 3 bases in between. This CDR3 region has 11 residues. The CDR3 loop reads CASSLGNEQFF. Here the CDR3 DNA reads TGTGCCAGCAGTTTAGGTAATGAGCAGTTCTTC.

V usage is TRBV19 and J usage is TRBJ1-2; D remains unclear. Looked up from germline, CDR1 is LNHDA and CDR2 is SQIVND (reference sequence). This CDR3 contains 13 residues. Trimming left V 5 bases short and J 1 base short, with 8 bases between. The CDR3 DNA reads TGTGCCAGTAGTGTCCAGGTTAACTATGGCTACACCTTC. Translated: CASSVQVNYGYTF.

The CDR3 nucleotides read TGTGCCAGCAGCCAACGACTTGCGGGACTAGGAAACAATGAGCAGTTCTTC. This gives the protein CASSQRLAGLGNNEQFF. V usage is TRBV3-1 (or the pseudogene TRBV3-2) and J usage is TRBJ2-1, with 8 positions matching TRBD2. The trim removed 2 bases at V and 5 bases at J, leaving 11 bases unmatched. Germline V gene data show CDR1 as LGHDT and CDR2 as YNNKEL (reference sequence). This CDR3 spans 17 amino acids.